These 10 T cell receptor beta chains share one sample of origin, sequenced in a study of regulatory T cells in long-lasting Graves disease. Documented time point: persistent/refractory GD, antithyroid drugs over 5 years with positive TRAb. There was RNA extracted from PBMCs, and the TCR library was made from it. Sequencing libraries for TCR beta were prepared with iRepertoire HTBI primers and Arm-PCR of CDR3 regions. TCRdb re-analysed the multiplex PCR reads in MiXCR, keeping a single row per CDR3 protein. This sample has 350,000 to 500,000 distinct CDR3 sequences; roughly 21% occur once, and the top ten carry 13% to 15%. This specimen consisted of peripheral blood mononuclear cells (PBMCs), obtained when the disease was refractory, from a patient treated with antithyroid drugs. Receptors originate from a female donor with Graves disease.

This clonotype showed up just a few times. This sequence joins TRBV20-1 and TRBJ2-7; no clear D gene. Trimming stripped 1 base from V and 6 bases from J, with 10 bases between. This CDR3 contains 12 residues. Germline CDR1 DFQATT, CDR2 SNEGSKA (reference sequence). CDR3 amino acids: CSARAVSGEQYF. The CDR3 DNA is TGCAGTGCTAGAGCCGTGAGTGGCGAGCAGTACTTC.

This clonotype showed up just a few times. V is TRBV7-6 and J is TRBJ2-6; a weak D match, TRBD1 (6 bases). This CDR3 spans 21 amino acids. In germline, CDR1 is SGHVS, CDR2 FNYEAQ. The ends were cut back, 5 bases at V and 1 base at J, with 27 bases in the middle. Here the CDR3 reads CASSLRDTAELILSGANVLTF. CDR3 sequence (DNA): TGTGCCAGCAGCCTTAGGGACACGGCCGAATTAATCCTGTCTGGGGCCAACGTCCTGACTTTC.

The sample holds one count of this clonotype. One base away lies a much larger clone, so this may be a sequencing read error. The chain joins TRBV6-2 or TRBV6-3 to TRBJ2-5, with 9 bases aligning to TRBD2. The CDR3 sequence is 15 residues long. Trimming cost V 2 bases and J 5 bases; bases outside gene matches: 6. Per germline, CDR1 MNHEY and CDR2 SVGEGT. The CDR3 loop is CASSYPSLAGETQYF. As DNA, the CDR3 is TGTGCCAGCAGTTACCCCTCACTAGCGGGCGAGACCCAGTACTTC.

The chain joins TRBV20-1 to TRBJ1-2, with 7 bases that match TRBD1. This CDR3 is 13 amino acids long. Germline loops: CDR1 DFQATT, CDR2 SNEGSKA (reference sequence). This CDR3 is CNARKTGNYGYTF. The CDR3 DNA is TGCAATGCCCGAAAGACAGGGAACTATGGCTACACCTTC.

This clonotype was counted at least ten times. The chain recombines TRBV2 with TRBJ1-5; tentatively, D is TRBD1 (5 bases). The CDR3 covers 15 residues. V lost 2 bases to trimming and J lost 6 bases, with 14 bases between them. CDR1 and CDR2 from the germline V gene are SNHLY and FYNNEI. As DNA, the CDR3 is TGTGCCAGCAGTGAAAGCGGGGGAAGGGTTCAGCCCCAGCATTTT. The encoded protein is CASSESGGRVQPQHF.

The genes are TRBV6-1 and TRBJ2-5, with no clear D. Germline V gene data show CDR1 as MNHNS and CDR2 as SASEGT. The CDR3 runs 14 residues. The germline V and J ends were trimmed by 7 bases and 2 bases, with 14 bases remaining between them. For the CDR3, the DNA is TGTGCCAGCAAAGCTTACTCGAATCAAGAGACCCAGTACTTC. Encoded protein: CASKAYSNQETQYF.

The chain couples TRBV28 to TRBJ2-1, with 8 nucleotides matching TRBD1. V lost 6 bases and J lost 15; bases outside the gene matches: 7. CDR1 is MDHEN, CDR2 SYDVKM, per germline. The CDR3 totals 11 residues. The CDR3 loop reads CASRIGQGLFF. The CDR3 nucleotides read TGTGCCAGCAGGATAGGACAGGGCCTGTTCTTC.

This clonotype occurred many times. This chain links TRBV12-5 with TRBJ2-5; D gene uncertain. The CDR3 extends over 14 amino acids. Trimming shortened V by 7 bases and J by 1 base, and 13 bases separated the two germline ends. CDR1 is LGHNT and CDR2 is FRNRAP in the germline V gene. The CDR3: CASEIRTLQETQYF. The CDR3 nucleotides are TGTGCTAGTGAGATAAGGACCCTCCAAGAGACCCAGTACTTC.

In its sample, this clonotype was seen many times. The V gene is TRBV28, the J gene TRBJ2-7, with 10 bases aligning to TRBD1. CDR3 length equals 15 residues. Germline CDR1 reads MDHEN; CDR2 reads SYDVKM. With V trimmed by 5 bases and J by 2 bases, 6 bases remained unmatched. CDR3 coding DNA: TGTGCCAGCAGTGCTGCCGGGACAGGGGCCTACGAGCAGTACTTC. This sequence encodes CASSAAGTGAYEQYF. The full variable domain, rest sourced from reference TRBV28 and TRBJ2-7, is DVKVTQSSRYLVKRTGEKVFLECVQDMDHENMFWYRQDPGLGLRLIYFSYDVKMKEKGDIPEGYSVSREKKERFSLILESASTNQTSMYLCASSAAGTGAYEQYFGPGTRLTVT.

The chain joins TRBV7-9 to TRBJ1-1; D ambiguous. Germline-derived CDR1 and CDR2 are SEHNR and FQNEAQ (reference sequence). The CDR3 is made up of 12 amino acids. With 5 bases removed from V and 8 bases from J, the gap between germline ends came to 12 bases. CDR3 bases: TGTGCCAGCAGCGGTGGCAGCTTGGAAGCTTTCTTT. This translates into CASSGGSLEAFF.